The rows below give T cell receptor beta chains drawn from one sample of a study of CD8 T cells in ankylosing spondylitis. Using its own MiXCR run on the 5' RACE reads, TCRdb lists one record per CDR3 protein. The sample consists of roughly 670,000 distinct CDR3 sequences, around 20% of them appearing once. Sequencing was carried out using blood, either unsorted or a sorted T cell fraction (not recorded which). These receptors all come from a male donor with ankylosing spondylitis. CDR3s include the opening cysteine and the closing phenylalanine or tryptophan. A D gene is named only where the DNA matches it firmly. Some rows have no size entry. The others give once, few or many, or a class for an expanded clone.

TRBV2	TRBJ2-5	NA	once	TGTGCCAGCACTACCGGCCGTTCCCCAGAGACCCAGTACTTC	CASTTGRSPETQYF
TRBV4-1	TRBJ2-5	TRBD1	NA	TGCGCCAGCAGCCAAGAAAGGGCTGGGACAGGGGGCTTGGAGACCCAGTACTTC	CASSQERAGTGGLETQYF
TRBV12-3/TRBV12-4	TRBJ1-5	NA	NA	TGTGCCAGCAGCCAGACGGCAAATCAGCCCCAGCATTTT	CASSQTANQPQHF
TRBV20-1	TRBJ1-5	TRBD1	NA	TGCAGTGCTAGAGATCAGGGGGCTCAGCCCCAGCATTTT	CSARDQGAQPQHF
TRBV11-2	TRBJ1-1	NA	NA	TGTGCCAGCAGCTACCCAGGGGACCTGAACACTGAAGCTTTCTTT	CASSYPGDLNTEAFF
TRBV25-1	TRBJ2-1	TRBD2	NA	TGTGCCAGCAGTGAACTAGCGGGAGGCGCTTACAATGAGCAGTTCTTC	CASSELAGGAYNEQFF
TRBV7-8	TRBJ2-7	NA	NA	TGTGCCAGCAGCTTAGCGGGACTTCTTACCTACGAGCAGTACTTC	CASSLAGLLTYEQYF
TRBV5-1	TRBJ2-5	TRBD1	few	TGCGCCAGCAGCTTGGGTCAGGGGGCTAAAGAGACCCAGTACTTC	CASSLGQGAKETQYF
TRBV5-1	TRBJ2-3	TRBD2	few	TGCGCCAGCAGCTTAGGAGCGGGAGGCGGCACAGATACGCAGTATTTT	CASSLGAGGGTDTQYF
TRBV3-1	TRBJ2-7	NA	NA	TGTGCCAGCAGCCAAGAGAACCACCCCGCCTACGAGCAGTACTTC	CASSQENHPAYEQYF
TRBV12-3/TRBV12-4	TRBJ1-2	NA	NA	TGTGCCAGCAGTTTATGGGGTCCCGGTCCCTACGCCTTC	CASSLWGPGPYAF
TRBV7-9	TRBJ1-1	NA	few	TGTGCCAGCAGCTTAGCGAAAGGATTTCTCAACACTGAAGCTTTCTTT	CASSLAKGFLNTEAFF
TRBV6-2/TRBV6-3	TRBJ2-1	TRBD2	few	TGTGCCAGCAGACCTAGCGGGAGAGGCAATGAGCAGTTCTTC	CASRPSGRGNEQFF
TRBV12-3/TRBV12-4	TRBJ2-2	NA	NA	TGTGCCAGCAGTTTAGGAGACTTTACCGGGGAGCTGTTTTTT	CASSLGDFTGELFF
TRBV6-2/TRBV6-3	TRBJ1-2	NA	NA	TGTGCCAGCAGTTACGTGCGAGGGGAGAGGAACTATGGCTACACCTTC	CASSYVRGERNYGYTF
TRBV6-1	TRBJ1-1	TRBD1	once	TGTGCCAGCAGTGAACAGGGGGCTGGTGAAGCTTTCTTT	CASSEQGAGEAFF
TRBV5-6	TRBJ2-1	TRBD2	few	TGTGCCAGCAGGCGGGGGGGCCTCGATGAGCAGTTCTTC	CASRRGGLDEQFF
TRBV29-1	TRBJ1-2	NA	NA	TGCAGCGCCACCGGGCTGGGTGGCTACACCTTC	CSATGLGGYTF
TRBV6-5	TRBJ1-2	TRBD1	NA	TGTGCCAGCAGTTCCGGCCAGACAGGGAGCTATGGCTACACCTTC	CASSSGQTGSYGYTF
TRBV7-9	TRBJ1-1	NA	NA	TGTGCCAGCAGTGGGAGGGACGGTGAAGCTTTCTTT	CASSGRDGEAFF
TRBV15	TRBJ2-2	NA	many	TGTGCCACCAGCAGAGATGTCTGGCAGGGGGGGGAATACGCCGGGGAGCTGTTTTTT	CATSRDVWQGGEYAGELFF
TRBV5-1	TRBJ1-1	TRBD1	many	TGCGCCAGCCAACAGGGGACGAACACTGAAGCTTTCTTT	CASQQGTNTEAFF
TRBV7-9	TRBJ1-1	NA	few	TGTGCCAGCAGCTCGAACAAAGGATCTGAAGCTTTCTTT	CASSSNKGSEAFF
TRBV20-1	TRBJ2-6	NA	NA	TGCAGTGCTAGAGAGGGCGCTAGGGCCAACGTCCTGACTTTC	CSAREGARANVLTF
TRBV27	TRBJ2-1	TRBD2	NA	TGTGCCAGCAGTTTTTTCAGCGGGAGCTACAATGAGCAGTTCTTC	CASSFFSGSYNEQFF
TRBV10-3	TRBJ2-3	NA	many	TGTGCCATCAGTGAGTCGTCCAGGGTTGCAGATACGCAGTATTTT	CAISESSRVADTQYF
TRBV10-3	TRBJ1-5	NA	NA	TGTGCCATCAGTGCCAGTACAAGCAATCAGCCCCAGCATTTT	CAISASTSNQPQHF
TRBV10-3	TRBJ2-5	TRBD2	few	TGTGCCATCAGGGGAACTAGCGGGAGAGAGAAAGAGACCCAGTACTTC	CAIRGTSGREKETQYF
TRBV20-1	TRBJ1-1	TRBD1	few	TGCAGTGCTCCCTCCCCGACAGGGGGCACTGAAGCTTTCTTT	CSAPSPTGGTEAFF
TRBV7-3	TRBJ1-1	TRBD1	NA	TGTGCCAGCAGCTTCCTGGGACAGCCGAACACTGAAGCTTTCTTT	CASSFLGQPNTEAFF
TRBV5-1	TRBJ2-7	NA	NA	TGCGCCAGCAGCCCTTCAGGATTTTACGAGCAGTACTTC	CASSPSGFYEQYF
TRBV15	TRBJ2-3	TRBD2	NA	TGTGCCACCAAGCGGGGGGTAGGGGCCACAGATACGCAGTATTTT	CATKRGVGATDTQYF
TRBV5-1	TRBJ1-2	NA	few	TGCGCCAGCAGCCTGTTGGGCCGGCCCTATGGCTACACCTTC	CASSLLGRPYGYTF
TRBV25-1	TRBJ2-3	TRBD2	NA	TGTGCCAGCATGACTAGCGGGAGGGCCGTGGATACGCAGTATTTT	CASMTSGRAVDTQYF
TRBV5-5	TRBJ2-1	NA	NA	TGTGCCAGCAGCTTGGGGGCGAAGGCTGGAGACTACAATGAGCAGTTCTTC	CASSLGAKAGDYNEQFF
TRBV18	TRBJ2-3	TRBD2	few	TGTGCCAGCTCATTACCCAGTAGCGGGAGGGGCACAGATACGCAGTATTTT	CASSLPSSGRGTDTQYF
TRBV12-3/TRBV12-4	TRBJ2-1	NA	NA	TGTGCCAGCAGTTCCGAGCCGGGTACCCTCCTCAATGAGCAGTTCTTC	CASSSEPGTLLNEQFF
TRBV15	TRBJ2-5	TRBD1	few	TGTGCCACCAGCGGGGGGACAGGACAAGAGACCCAGTACTTC	CATSGGTGQETQYF
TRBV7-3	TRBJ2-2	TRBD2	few	TGTGCCAGCAGCTTAAATATAGCGGGGGCTGGGGAGCTGTTTTTT	CASSLNIAGAGELFF
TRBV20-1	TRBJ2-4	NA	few	TGCAGTGCTAGAGATCTACTGGCAGCCAAAAACATTCAGTACTTC	CSARDLLAAKNIQYF
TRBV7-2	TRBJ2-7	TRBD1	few	TGTGCCAGCAGCCGAGACAGGGGGAATCCTGGCGAGCAGTACTTC	CASSRDRGNPGEQYF
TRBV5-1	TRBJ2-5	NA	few	TGTGCCAGCAGCTCAGGGGTGGGAGAGACCCAGTACTTC	CASSSGVGETQYF
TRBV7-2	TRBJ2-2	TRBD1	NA	TGTGCCAGCAGCTTATATGGGACAGCGAACACCGGGGAGCTGTTTTTT	CASSLYGTANTGELFF
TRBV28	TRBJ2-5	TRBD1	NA	TGTGCCAGCAGTTCCCGGGACAGGGGGTTTGAGACCCAGTACTTC	CASSSRDRGFETQYF
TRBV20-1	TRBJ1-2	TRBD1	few	TGCAGTGCTAGGGGAATCGACAGGGTCAGTGGCTACACCTTC	CSARGIDRVSGYTF
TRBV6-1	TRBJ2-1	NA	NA	TGTGCCAACAACTCGCCTACAGGGAGCTCCTACAATGAGCAGTTCTTC	CANNSPTGSSYNEQFF
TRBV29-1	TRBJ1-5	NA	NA	TGCAGCGTTGTTTCAGGTAATAGCAATCAGCCCCAGCATTTT	CSVVSGNSNQPQHF
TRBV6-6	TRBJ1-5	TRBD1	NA	TGTGCCAGCACCACAGGGGTTCAGCCCCAGCATTTT	CASTTGVQPQHF
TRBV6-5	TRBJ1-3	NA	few	TGTGCCAGCAGTTACGGGGGGGGCGCATACTCTGGAAACACCATATATTTT	CASSYGGGAYSGNTIYF
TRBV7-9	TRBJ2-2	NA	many	TGTGCCAGCAGCTTAGGCGCAGCGGAAGCGGGCACCGGGGAGCTGTTTTTT	CASSLGAAEAGTGELFF
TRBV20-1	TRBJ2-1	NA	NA	TGCAGTGCTACGGTTATAGGACAGATTTACAATGAGCAGTTCTTC	CSATVIGQIYNEQFF
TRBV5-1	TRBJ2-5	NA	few	TGCGCCAGCAGCTTGGACGCCAAAGAGACCCAGTACTTC	CASSLDAKETQYF
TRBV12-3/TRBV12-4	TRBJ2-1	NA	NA	TGTGCCAGCAGCTCCCTCCTCCCCACCAATGAGCAGTTCTTC	CASSSLLPTNEQFF
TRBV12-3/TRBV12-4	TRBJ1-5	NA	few	TGTGCCAGCAGCTCCGGACCCTATCAGCCCCAGCATTTT	CASSSGPYQPQHF